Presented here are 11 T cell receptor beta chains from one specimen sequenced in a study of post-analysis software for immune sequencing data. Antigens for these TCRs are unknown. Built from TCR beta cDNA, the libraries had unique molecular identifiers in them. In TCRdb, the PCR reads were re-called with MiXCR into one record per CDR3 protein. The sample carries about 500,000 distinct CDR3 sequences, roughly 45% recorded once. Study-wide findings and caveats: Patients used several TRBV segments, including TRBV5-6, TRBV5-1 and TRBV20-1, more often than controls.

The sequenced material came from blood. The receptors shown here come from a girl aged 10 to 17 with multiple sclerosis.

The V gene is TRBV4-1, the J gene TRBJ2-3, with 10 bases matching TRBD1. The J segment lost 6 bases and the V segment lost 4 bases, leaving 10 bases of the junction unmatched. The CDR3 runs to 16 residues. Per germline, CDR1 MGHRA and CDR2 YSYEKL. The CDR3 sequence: CASSLGDRGGMDTQYF. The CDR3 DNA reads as TGCGCCAGCAGCCTAGGGGACAGGGGTGGGATGGATACGCAGTATTTT.

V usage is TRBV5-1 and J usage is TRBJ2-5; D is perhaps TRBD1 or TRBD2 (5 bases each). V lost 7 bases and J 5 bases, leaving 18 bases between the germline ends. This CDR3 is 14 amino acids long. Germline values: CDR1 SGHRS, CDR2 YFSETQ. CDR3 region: CASGPDGALETQYF. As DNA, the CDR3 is TGCGCCAGCGGACCGGACGGGGCACTGGAGACCCAGTACTTC.

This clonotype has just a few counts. As DNA, the CDR3 is TGTGCCAGCAGTTTCTACAGGGACTACGAGCAGTACTTC. Its protein product is CASSFYRDYEQYF. J is TRBJ2-7 and V is TRBV12-3 or TRBV12-4; D may be TRBD1 (6 bases). V was trimmed by 3 bases and J by 3 bases, leaving 9 bases between them. The CDR3 totals 13 residues.

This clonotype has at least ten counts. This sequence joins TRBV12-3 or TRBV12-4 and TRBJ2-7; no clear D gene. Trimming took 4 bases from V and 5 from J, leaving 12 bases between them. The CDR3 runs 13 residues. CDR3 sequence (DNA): TGTGCCAGCAGTTGGTCAAGGGTAGACGAGCAGTACTTC. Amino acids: CASSWSRVDEQYF.

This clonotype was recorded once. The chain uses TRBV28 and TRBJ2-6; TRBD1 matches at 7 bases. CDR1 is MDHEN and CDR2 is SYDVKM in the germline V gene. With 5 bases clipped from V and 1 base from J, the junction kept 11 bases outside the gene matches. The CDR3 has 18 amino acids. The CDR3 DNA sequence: TGTGCCAGCAGTCCCATTGAGGGGGCGCGTTCTGGGGCCAACGTCCTGACTTTC. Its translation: CASSPIEGARSGANVLTF. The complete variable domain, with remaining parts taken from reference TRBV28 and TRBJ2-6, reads DVKVTQSSRYLVKRTGEKVFLECVQDMDHENMFWYRQDPGLGLRLIYFSYDVKMKEKGDIPEGYSVSREKKERFSLILESASTNQTSMYLCASSPIEGARSGANVLTFGAGSRLTVL.

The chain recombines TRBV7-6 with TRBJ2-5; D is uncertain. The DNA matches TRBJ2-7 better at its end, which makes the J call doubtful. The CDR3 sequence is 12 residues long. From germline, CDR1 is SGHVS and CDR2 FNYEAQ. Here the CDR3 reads CASSLVDDEQYF. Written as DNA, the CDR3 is TGTGCCAGCAGCTTAGTAGACGACGAGCAGTACTTC.

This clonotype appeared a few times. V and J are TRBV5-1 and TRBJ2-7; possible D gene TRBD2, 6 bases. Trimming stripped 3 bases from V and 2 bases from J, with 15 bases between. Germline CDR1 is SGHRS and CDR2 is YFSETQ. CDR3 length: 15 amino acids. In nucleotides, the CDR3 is TGCGCCAGCAGCTGGAGGGACGGCGCGACCTACGAGCAGTACTTC. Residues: CASSWRDGATYEQYF.

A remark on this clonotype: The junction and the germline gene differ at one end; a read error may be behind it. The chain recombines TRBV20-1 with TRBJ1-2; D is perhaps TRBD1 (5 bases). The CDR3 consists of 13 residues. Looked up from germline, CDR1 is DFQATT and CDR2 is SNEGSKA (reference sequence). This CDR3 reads CSAVRDPVYGYTF. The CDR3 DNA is TGTAGTGCCGTCCGGGACCCGGTCTATGGCTACACCTTC.

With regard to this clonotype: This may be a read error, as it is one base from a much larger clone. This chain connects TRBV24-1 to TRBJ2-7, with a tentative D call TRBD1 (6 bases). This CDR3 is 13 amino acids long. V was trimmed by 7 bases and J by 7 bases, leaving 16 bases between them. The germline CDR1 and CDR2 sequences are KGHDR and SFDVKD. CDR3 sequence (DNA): TGTGCCACCAGGGGGGCAGGGATCGGGGAGCAGTACTTC. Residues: CATRGAGIGEQYF.

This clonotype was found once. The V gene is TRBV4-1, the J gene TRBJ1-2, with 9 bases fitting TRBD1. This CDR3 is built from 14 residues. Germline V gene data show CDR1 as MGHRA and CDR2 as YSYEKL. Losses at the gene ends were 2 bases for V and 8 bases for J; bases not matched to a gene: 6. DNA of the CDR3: TGCGCCAGCAGCCAACCCACAGGGGGCGCGGGCTACACCTTC. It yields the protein CASSQPTGGAGYTF.

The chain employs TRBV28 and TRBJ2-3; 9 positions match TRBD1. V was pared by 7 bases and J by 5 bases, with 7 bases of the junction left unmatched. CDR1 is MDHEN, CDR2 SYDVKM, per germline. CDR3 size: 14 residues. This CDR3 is CASTTGGLIDTQYF. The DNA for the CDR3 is TGTGCCAGCACAACAGGGGGCTTGATAGATACGCAGTATTTT. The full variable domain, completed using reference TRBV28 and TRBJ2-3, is DVKVTQSSRYLVKRTGEKVFLECVQDMDHENMFWYRQDPGLGLRLIYFSYDVKMKEKGDIPEGYSVSREKKERFSLILESASTNQTSMYLCASTTGGLIDTQYFGPGTRLTVL.